These T cell receptor beta chains were read from a single sample in a study of blood T cell repertoires in COVID-19. Measured with immunoSEQ multiplex PCR; TCRdb has only the in-frame clones, and not every one. The table includes more than 60,000 clones, around 76% detected once. Sample: peripheral blood. The receptors stem from a woman of 80 years or more with acute or convalescent COVID-19. The CDR3 runs from the conserved cysteine through the conserved F or W. The order of the fields is clone size, V gene, J gene, D gene, CDR3 protein, CDR3 DNA. A D gene is named only where the DNA matches it firmly. A row's size may be missing; if present it is once, few, many or a size class.

abundance: NA
v_gene: TRBV19
j_gene: TRBJ2-1
d_gene: TRBD2
CDR3aa: CASSRTSGRYNEQFF
CDR3nt: TGTGCCAGTAGTAGAACTAGCGGGCGATACAATGAGCAGTTCTTC

abundance: NA
v_gene: TRBV4-1
j_gene: TRBJ2-7
d_gene: TRBD2
CDR3aa: CASSQDRPSGFSYEQYF
CDR3nt: TGCGCCAGCAGCCAAGATCGGCCTAGCGGGTTTTCCTACGAGCAGTACTTC

abundance: NA
v_gene: TRBV7-7
j_gene: TRBJ2-1
d_gene: TRBD2
CDR3aa: CASSLVDSGRVGDYNEQFF
CDR3nt: TGTGCCAGCAGCTTAGTTGATAGCGGGAGAGTCGGGGACTACAATGAGCAGTTCTTC

abundance: NA
v_gene: TRBV5-1
j_gene: TRBJ1-5
d_gene: TRBD1
CDR3aa: CASSPGGSGNQPQHF
CDR3nt: TGCGCCAGCAGTCCAGGGGGATCGGGCAATCAGCCCCAGCATTTT

abundance: NA
v_gene: TRBV27
j_gene: TRBJ1-3
d_gene: NA
CDR3aa: CASSPWVADNTIYF
CDR3nt: TGTGCCAGCAGTCCCTGGGTAGCAGACAACACCATATATTTT

abundance: NA
v_gene: TRBV5-1
j_gene: TRBJ2-1
d_gene: NA
CDR3aa: CASSPGGGFDEQFF
CDR3nt: TGCGCCAGCAGTCCGGGGGGCGGGTTTGATGAGCAGTTCTTC

abundance: few
v_gene: TRBV5-6
j_gene: TRBJ2-7
d_gene: TRBD1
CDR3aa: CASSSTGTGPYEQYF
CDR3nt: TGTGCCAGCAGTTCGACCGGGACAGGGCCCTACGAGCAGTACTTC

abundance: NA
v_gene: TRBV19
j_gene: TRBJ2-1
d_gene: TRBD2
CDR3aa: CASSIALIGTSGNEQFF
CDR3nt: TGTGCCAGTAGTATAGCCCTGATCGGGACTAGCGGGAATGAGCAGTTCTTC

abundance: NA
v_gene: TRBV28
j_gene: TRBJ2-7
d_gene: TRBD2
CDR3aa: CASRALAALLSYEQYF
CDR3nt: TGTGCCAGCAGGGCACTAGCGGCCCTACTTTCCTACGAGCAGTACTTC

abundance: NA
v_gene: TRBV9
j_gene: TRBJ2-7
d_gene: TRBD1
CDR3aa: CASSVGQGAYEQYF
CDR3nt: TGTGCCAGCAGCGTAGGACAGGGGGCCTACGAGCAGTACTTC

abundance: NA
v_gene: TRBV27
j_gene: TRBJ2-7
d_gene: NA
CDR3aa: CASSSSRRAYEQYF
CDR3nt: TGTGCCAGCAGTTCTAGCAGGAGAGCCTACGAGCAGTACTTC

abundance: NA
v_gene: TRBV2
j_gene: TRBJ2-5
d_gene: NA
CDR3aa: CASRAGETQYF
CDR3nt: TGTGCCAGCAGGGCTGGAGAGACCCAGTACTTC

abundance: NA
v_gene: TRBV28
j_gene: TRBJ2-7
d_gene: NA
CDR3aa: CASRWGHSYEQYF
CDR3nt: TGTGCCAGCAGATGGGGACACTCCTACGAGCAGTACTTC

abundance: NA
v_gene: TRBV10-3
j_gene: TRBJ2-6
d_gene: NA
CDR3aa: CAISESRGRGSGANVLTF
CDR3nt: TGTGCCATCAGTGAGTCGAGGGGGAGGGGCTCTGGGGCCAACGTCCTGACTTTC

abundance: NA
v_gene: TRBV27
j_gene: TRBJ1-6
d_gene: TRBD1
CDR3aa: CASSWGQGSPLHF
CDR3nt: TGTGCCAGCAGTTGGGGACAGGGTTCACCCCTCCACTTT

abundance: NA
v_gene: TRBV19
j_gene: TRBJ1-2
d_gene: NA
CDR3aa: CASSIGFPFNGYTF
CDR3nt: TGTGCCAGTAGTATTGGCTTTCCGTTTAATGGCTACACCTTC

abundance: NA
v_gene: TRBV5-4
j_gene: TRBJ1-6
d_gene: NA
CDR3aa: CASSLQGTEGSPLHF
CDR3nt: TGTGCCAGCAGCTTGCAAGGCACCGAGGGATCACCCCTCCACTTT

abundance: NA
v_gene: TRBV27
j_gene: TRBJ1-2
d_gene: TRBD1
CDR3aa: CATGGNYGYTF
CDR3nt: TGTGCCACAGGGGGGAACTATGGCTACACCTTC